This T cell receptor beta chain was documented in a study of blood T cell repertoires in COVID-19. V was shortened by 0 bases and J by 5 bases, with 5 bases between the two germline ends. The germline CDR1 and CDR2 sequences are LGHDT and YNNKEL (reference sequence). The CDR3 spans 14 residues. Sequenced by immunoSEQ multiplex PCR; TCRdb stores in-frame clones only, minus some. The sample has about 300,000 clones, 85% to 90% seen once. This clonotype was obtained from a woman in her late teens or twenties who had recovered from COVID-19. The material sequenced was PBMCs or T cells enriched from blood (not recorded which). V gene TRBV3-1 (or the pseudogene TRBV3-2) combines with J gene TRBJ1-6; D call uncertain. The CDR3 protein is CASSQEANNSPLHF. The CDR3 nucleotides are TGTGCCAGCAGCCAAGAGGCCAATAATTCACCCCTCCACTTT.